This T cell receptor (beta chain) is drawn from a study of blood T cell repertoires in COVID-19. On the study more broadly: Sites in the United States, Italy and Spain provided acute and convalescent COVID-19 samples. T cells, B-cell-depleted T cells, or PBMCs supplied cDNA or gDNA.

Sequencing was performed with immunoSEQ multiplex PCR; in TCRdb, only in-frame clones are kept and a portion is missing. Among 100,000 to 150,000 clones, about 81% were seen once, and the ten largest hold about a sixth. V lost 5 bases, J lost 2 bases, and 16 bases lay in between. Germline V gene sequence: CDR1 MDHEN, CDR2 SYDVKM. The CDR3 sequence is 15 residues long. This clone was picked up one time. The receptor's source is a man under 40 with COVID-19, enrolled during active disease. The chain is built from TRBV28 and TRBJ2-7; D is possibly TRBD2 (5 bases). Sequenced sample: peripheral blood. The CDR3 spells CASSIRPGYTYEQYF. In DNA, the CDR3 is TGTGCCAGCAGTATACGGCCGGGATATACCTACGAGCAGTACTTC.